This is a list of T cell receptor beta chains from one sample in a study of radiotherapy plus CTLA-4 blockade in lung cancer. Assay: immunoSEQ multiplex PCR; the TCRdb copy retains only in-frame clones and omits some. The sample holds roughly 50,000 clones, more than 70% seen once. This specimen consisted of peripheral blood, obtained from a patient treated with radiotherapy plus ipilimumab. These receptors all come from a human donor with non-small cell lung cancer whose response to radiotherapy plus ipilimumab could not be evaluated. Each CDR3 is given with its conserved first and last residue. D genes are given only for firm matches. Clone size is stated in some rows and not others, as once, few, many or a class when expanded.

D,V,size,J,DNA,CDR3
.,TRBV5-1,.,TRBJ2-1,TGCGCCAGCAGGTCCGGACTTACCTCTTACAATGAGCAGTTCTTC,CASRSGLTSYNEQFF
TRBD1,TRBV19,.,TRBJ1-2,TGTGCCAGTCGACTCCGAGACAGGGGAGATGGCTACACCTTC,CASRLRDRGDGYTF
TRBD1,TRBV2,few,TRBJ2-3,TGTGCCAGCAAGGGGACAGGGGGGCCCGGGATGACAGATACGCAGTATTTT,CASKGTGGPGMTDTQYF
TRBD2,TRBV4-3,.,TRBJ2-1,TGCGCCAGCAGCCTTGGACAAGGGAGGGTTAATGAGCAGTTCTTC,CASSLGQGRVNEQFF
.,TRBV10-3,.,TRBJ2-3,TGTGCCATCAGTGCGGACAACACAGATACGCAGTATTTT,CAISADNTDTQYF
.,TRBV5-4,.,TRBJ1-2,TGTGCCAGCAGCCCCGAAGGGACTGCTAACTATGGCTACACCTTC,CASSPEGTANYGYTF
.,TRBV9,.,TRBJ1-2,TGTGCCAGTGGGGCGGCGAACTATGGCTACACCTTC,CASGAANYGYTF
.,TRBV19,.,TRBJ1-1,TGTGCCAGTAGTATTGGGTCCTCGGTGGTCAGGGAGAACACTGAAGCTTTCTTT,CASSIGSSVVRENTEAFF
TRBD1,TRBV29-1,once,TRBJ2-7,TGCAGCGTTGAGGGACAGGGGGCTTACGAGCAGTACTTC,CSVEGQGAYEQYF
TRBD1,TRBV5-4,.,TRBJ1-2,TGTGCCAGCAGCCCAGGACAGGGGGCGATGTATGGCTACACCTTC,CASSPGQGAMYGYTF
.,TRBV11-3,.,TRBJ2-1,TGTGCCAGCAGCTTAGGGACCGGGAGCAACAATGAGCAGTTCTTC,CASSLGTGSNNEQFF
.,TRBV7-9,.,TRBJ2-7,TGTGCCAGCAGCTCTTTGGACTCAACAACCTACGAGCAGTACTTC,CASSSLDSTTYEQYF
TRBD1,TRBV5-1,.,TRBJ1-2,TGCGCCAGCAGCTTGTGGGGACAGGGTGACTATGGCTACACCTTC,CASSLWGQGDYGYTF
TRBD2,TRBV5-4,.,TRBJ2-1,TGTGCCAGCACCCGGGGGGGGGAGTTTAATGAGCAGTTCTTC,CASTRGGEFNEQFF
.,TRBV28,.,TRBJ2-7,TGTGCCAGCAGTTTAAGGCGGCTCACCTACGAGCAGTACTTC,CASSLRRLTYEQYF
TRBD1,TRBV6-6,.,TRBJ1-2,TGTGCCAGCAGTACAACTGGGACAGGTTTCAACTATGGCTACACCTTC,CASSTTGTGFNYGYTF
.,TRBV4-3,.,TRBJ1-1,TGCGCCAGCAGCCAAGTTGGCACGAACACTGAAGCTTTCTTT,CASSQVGTNTEAFF
.,TRBV6-5,.,TRBJ2-7,TGTGCCAGCAGTTACTCGAAGAGCGGCCTCACCTACGAGCAGTACTTC,CASSYSKSGLTYEQYF
TRBD2,TRBV5-1,.,TRBJ2-1,TGCGCCAGCAGCTTTTCGCCTAGCGGGAGCGGTGAGCAGTTCTTC,CASSFSPSGSGEQFF
TRBD1,TRBV5-5,.,TRBJ2-5,TGTGCCACAGAGCCCGGGACAGGGGGCCGAAAGACCCAGTACTTC,CATEPGTGGRKTQYF
TRBD2,TRBV30,.,TRBJ2-3,TGTGCCTGGAGACCACTAGCGGGGGGGGATACGCAGTATTTT,CAWRPLAGGDTQYF
TRBD1,TRBV7-2,.,TRBJ2-5,TGTGCCAGCAGCACCGGACAGGGGGCGCACGAGACCCAGTACTTC,CASSTGQGAHETQYF
TRBD2,TRBV7-2,once,TRBJ2-3,TGTGCCAGCAGCTATAGCGGGGGGTCAGATACGCAGTATTTT,CASSYSGGSDTQYF
TRBD1,TRBV9,.,TRBJ1-4,TGTGCCAGCAGCGTAGCTTCGCACGCAGGGGGAGGTGAAAAACTGTTTTTT,CASSVASHAGGGEKLFF
TRBD1,TRBV18,.,TRBJ2-2,TGTGCCAGCTCACCACCGGGACAGGGGGCCACCGGGGAGCTGTTTTTT,CASSPPGQGATGELFF
.,TRBV4-1,few,TRBJ2-2,TGCGCCAGCAGCCAAGATCCCCCATACACCGGGGAGCTGTTTTTT,CASSQDPPYTGELFF